The 25 T cell receptor beta chains given below trace back to one sample, sequenced in a study of early T cells in non-severe SARS-CoV-2 infection. TCRdb fed the 5' RACE reads into MiXCR, producing one record per CDR3 protein. The table shows about 70,000 distinct CDR3 sequences, with more than 8.5% occurring only once. Material: whole blood, obtained at baseline. The receptors come from an adult who was a healthcare worker with PCR-confirmed SARS-CoV-2 infection or an uninfected control (not recorded which).

This clonotype was picked up a small number of times. The V gene is TRBV7-2, the J gene TRBJ2-3; no clear D. The CDR3 consists of 15 residues. The V gene's germline CDR1 is SGHTA and CDR2 FQGNSA. The V and J ends lost 5 bases and 0 bases respectively, with 12 bases between them. The CDR3 nucleotides are TGTGCCAGCAGCCCGAGAGGCAGTAGCACAGATACGCAGTATTTT. Its translation is CASSPRGSSTDTQYF.

This clonotype appeared many times. The chain uses TRBV6-2 or TRBV6-3 and TRBJ2-3, with D unresolved. This CDR3 contains 14 residues. In germline, CDR1 is MNHEY, CDR2 SVGEGT. The V end lost 7 bases, the J end lost 4 bases, and 15 bases lay between the germline ends. In nucleotides, the CDR3 is TGTGCCAGCACCCCCCGAGCTACGGCAGATACGCAGTATTTT. Its translation: CASTPRATADTQYF.

This clonotype was found many times. The chain carries TRBV29-1 and TRBJ1-1; a weak D match, TRBD1 (6 bases). Germline V gene sequence: CDR1 SQVTM, CDR2 ANQGSEA. The CDR3 runs to 12 residues. The CDR3 reads CSAYLRGTEAFF. The CDR3 bases are TGCAGTGCTTACCTCAGGGGCACTGAAGCTTTCTTT.

In its sample, this clonotype was seen many times. The J gene is TRBJ2-2, the V gene TRBV29-1, with 8 bases aligning to TRBD1. Germline V gives CDR1 SQVTM, CDR2 ANQGSEA. The CDR3 consists of 14 residues. With 7 bases clipped from V and 2 bases from J, the junction kept 6 bases outside the gene matches. The CDR3 protein is CSAGTGSNTGELFF. The CDR3 coding sequence is TGCAGCGCAGGGACAGGATCTAACACCGGGGAGCTGTTTTTT.

This clonotype was seen at least ten times. V gene TRBV29-1 combines with J gene TRBJ1-1; TRBD1 is a possible D gene (6 bases). Germline CDR1 reads SQVTM; CDR2 reads ANQGSEA. V lost 1 base and J lost 4, with 10 bases in between. CDR3 length equals 13 residues. Here the CDR3 reads CSVEAGGGTEAFF. CDR3 nucleotide sequence: TGCAGCGTTGAAGCCGGAGGGGGCACTGAAGCTTTCTTT.

This rearrangement joins TRBV5-1 to TRBJ2-3; no clear D. This CDR3 comprises 12 residues. Germline V gives CDR1 SGHRS, CDR2 YFSETQ. Trimming shortened V by 5 bases and J by 3 bases, and 7 bases separated the two germline ends. CDR3 DNA: TGCGCCAGCAGAGGAGAGACAGATACGCAGTATTTT. It translates to CASRGETDTQYF.

The chain has TRBV10-3 and TRBJ2-7; TRBD1 matches at 9 bases. CDR3 size: 15 residues. V dropped 2 bases and J dropped 4; count of bases not matched to a gene: 6. Germline V gene lookup returns CDR1 ENHRY and CDR2 SYGVKD. The CDR3 DNA sequence: TGTGCCATCAGTGAGCCGGGACAGGGCAGGTACGAGCAGTACTTC. Protein sequence: CAISEPGQGRYEQYF.

This clonotype occurred a few times. This chain uses TRBV28 with TRBJ2-3; D is ambiguous. V dropped 4 bases and J dropped 3 bases, with 5 bases sitting between them. Looked up from germline, CDR1 is MDHEN and CDR2 is SYDVKM. The CDR3 has 12 amino acids. The CDR3 protein is CASSSRTDTQYF. Written as DNA, the CDR3 is TGTGCCAGCAGTTCCCGGACAGATACGCAGTATTTT.

The rearrangement uses TRBV28 and TRBJ2-1; 12 bases agree with TRBD2. This CDR3 is built from 15 residues. Trimming took 7 bases from V and 9 from J; bases not matched to a gene: 10. The germline gives CDR1 MDHEN, CDR2 SYDVKM. Here the CDR3 DNA reads TGTGCCAGCACTCGTCGGACTAGCGGGATTGGTGAGCAGTTCTTC. Its translation: CASTRRTSGIGEQFF.

This clonotype was detected many times. The gene calls are TRBV2 and TRBJ2-5; D remains unclear. Germline V gene data show CDR1 as SNHLY and CDR2 as FYNNEI. V shed 6 bases and J shed 0 bases, with 8 bases lying between them. There are 13 residues in the CDR3. The CDR3 loop is CASREPYQETQYF. The CDR3, as DNA: TGTGCCAGCAGGGAACCGTACCAAGAGACCCAGTACTTC.

This clonotype occurred a few times. The chain employs TRBV19 and TRBJ2-1, with TRBD2 matching over 9 bases. The CDR3 covers 14 residues. Germline lookup yields CDR1 LNHDA and CDR2 SQIVND (reference sequence). Losses at the gene ends were 6 bases for V and 7 bases for J; bases not matched to a gene: 7. This CDR3 is CASRKREAANEQFF. CDR3 coding DNA: TGTGCCAGTAGGAAGCGGGAGGCCGCTAATGAGCAGTTCTTC.

This clonotype came up many times. The J gene is TRBJ2-2, the V gene TRBV5-6; 10 nucleotides agree with TRBD2. The CDR3 is made up of 18 amino acids. Germline lookup yields CDR1 SGHDT and CDR2 YYEEEE. V lost 2 bases, J lost 3 bases, and 10 bases stayed unmatched. Written as DNA, the CDR3 is TGTGCCAGCAGCTTTCTCTTTAGCGGGAGGCACCACACCGGGGAGCTGTTTTTT. Amino acid sequence: CASSFLFSGRHHTGELFF.

The table lists this clonotype with a few counts. This chain links TRBV2 with TRBJ2-1, with D tentatively TRBD2 (7 bases). This CDR3 is 15 amino acids long. V shed 5 bases and J shed 7 bases, with 18 bases lying between them. Germline V gene sequence: CDR1 SNHLY, CDR2 FYNNEI. The CDR3 loop reads CASSQRIGGANEQFF. The CDR3 nucleotides are TGTGCCAGCAGTCAAAGGATTGGGGGGGCTAATGAGCAGTTCTTC.

This clonotype was observed a handful of times. The CDR3 reads CASSTGIGETQYF. The CDR3 DNA follows: TGTGCCAGCAGCACAGGGATCGGAGAGACCCAGTACTTC. The rearrangement links TRBV6-6 to TRBJ2-5, with D perhaps TRBD1 (6 bases). Trimming cost V 6 bases and J 4 bases, with 12 bases left between them. The CDR3 totals 13 residues. CDR1 MNHNY and CDR2 SVGAGI come from the germline V gene (reference sequence).

The chain recombines TRBV6-1 with TRBJ2-2; D is ambiguous. V lost 11 bases and J 5 bases, leaving 9 bases between the germline ends. Looked up from germline, CDR1 is MNHNS and CDR2 is SASEGT. This CDR3 region has 11 residues. CDR3 sequence: CAHERTGELFF. Written as DNA, the CDR3 is TGTGCCCACGAGAGGACCGGGGAGCTGTTTTTT.

A few counts support this clonotype. The rearrangement links TRBV4-3 to TRBJ2-1, with 9 positions matching TRBD2. J was trimmed by 3 bases and V by 4 bases; bases with no gene match: 4. Germline V gene data show CDR1 as LGHNA and CDR2 as YSLEER. The CDR3 is 15 residues long. Written as DNA, the CDR3 is TGCGCCAGCAGCCCGGGAGCGGGAGGCTACAATGAGCAGTTCTTC. Amino acid sequence: CASSPGAGGYNEQFF.

Comment on this clonotype: Since no conserved phenylalanine or tryptophan closes the CDR3, a read error is the likely cause. No DNA is shown, since the ends of the CDR3 on it are uncertain; the CDR3 is the one TCRdb lists. The chain links TRBV6-6 to TRBJ2-7; the table calls TRBD1, which could not be checked here. Germline V lookup: CDR1 MNHNY, CDR2 SVGAGI (reference sequence). The CDR3 has 13 amino acids, counting both end residues. The CDR3 is CASSYNTQRGIDL.

This clonotype was counted many times. The CDR3 reads CASSLVVSGTTFNEQYF. DNA of the CDR3: TGCGCCAGCAGCTTGGTAGTTTCGGGGACTACGTTCAACGAGCAGTACTTC. This chain connects TRBV5-1 to TRBJ2-7, with 7 bases fitting TRBD2. The ends lost 0 bases at V and 5 bases at J; junction bases unmatched: 14. In germline, CDR1 is SGHRS, CDR2 YFSETQ. CDR3 length equals 17 residues.

J is TRBJ2-3 and V is TRBV28; D is unresolved. The CDR3 has 14 amino acids. From germline, CDR1 is MDHEN and CDR2 SYDVKM. Trimming cost V 9 bases and J 0 bases, with 13 bases left between them. CDR3: CASFGSPSTDTQYF. The CDR3 nucleotides are TGTGCCAGTTTTGGCTCTCCTAGCACAGATACGCAGTATTTT. Filled out from reference TRBV28 and TRBJ2-3, the complete variable domain reads DVKVTQSSRYLVKRTGEKVFLECVQDMDHENMFWYRQDPGLGLRLIYFSYDVKMKEKGDIPEGYSVSREKKERFSLILESASTNQTSMYLCASFGSPSTDTQYFGPGTRLTVL.

This clonotype was counted ten times or more. The chain recombines TRBV29-1 with TRBJ1-2, with a weak D call TRBD1 (5 bases). V was trimmed by 6 bases and J by 3 bases, leaving 20 bases between them. The length of the CDR3 is 15 residues. From germline, CDR1 is SQVTM and CDR2 ANQGSEA. The CDR3 bases are TGCAGCGTAGTCAAGGGGCAGGGCCTTTACTATGGCTACACCTTC. Amino acids: CSVVKGQGLYYGYTF.

This sequence joins TRBV9 and TRBJ2-7, with D possibly being TRBD1 (5 bases). Germline V gives CDR1 SGDLS, CDR2 YYNGEE. Between the trimmed V and J ends, which lost 5 bases and 2 bases, there was a span of 11 bases. The CDR3 sequence is 13 residues long. As DNA, the CDR3 is TGTGCCAGCAGTGATGACAGAACCTACGAGCAGTACTTC. Translated, it gives CASSDDRTYEQYF.

This clonotype was seen many times. The rearrangement links TRBV27 to TRBJ1-5, with 10 positions matching TRBD1. J lost 6 bases, V lost 5 bases, and 4 bases had no gene match. CDR3 length equals 14 residues. The germline CDR1 and CDR2 sequences are MNHEY and SMNVEV (reference sequence). The CDR3 DNA reads as TGTGCCAGCAGTAAAGGACAGGGGGGTCAGCCCCAGCATTTT. Translating it yields CASSKGQGGQPQHF.

In this sample, this clonotype turned up a few times. CDR3 sequence (DNA): TGTGCCAGCAGTGAAGTTCAGAGGGGGCCGCAGTACTTC. Amino acids: CASSEVQRGPQYF. The V call is TRBV2, the J call TRBJ2-7; TRBD1 agrees at 7 bases. The ends lost 1 base at V and 9 bases at J; junction bases unmatched: 6. Germline V gives CDR1 SNHLY, CDR2 FYNNEI. CDR3 length: 13 residues.

This clonotype was counted a few times. This chain links TRBV11-2 with TRBJ2-3; 8 bases are a match to TRBD2. CDR1 is SGHAT, CDR2 FQNNGV, per germline. V dropped 3 bases and J dropped 4; count of bases not matched to a gene: 9. The CDR3 loop spans 16 amino acids. The CDR3 DNA reads TGTGCCAGCAGCTTTCGCGCGGGAGGTGGGTCAGATACGCAGTATTTT. It encodes CASSFRAGGGSDTQYF.

This clonotype is judged medium-sized (0.01 to 0.1%). This chain links TRBV6-2 or TRBV6-3 with TRBJ1-1; 9 bases line up with TRBD1. The CDR3 is made up of 14 amino acids. Germline loops: CDR1 MNHEY, CDR2 SVGEGT. Losses at the gene ends were 6 bases for V and 4 bases for J; bases not matched to a gene: 6. DNA of the CDR3: TGTGCCAGCAGAAAAGCGGGACAGGGCACTGAAGCTTTCTTT. It yields the protein CASRKAGQGTEAFF.